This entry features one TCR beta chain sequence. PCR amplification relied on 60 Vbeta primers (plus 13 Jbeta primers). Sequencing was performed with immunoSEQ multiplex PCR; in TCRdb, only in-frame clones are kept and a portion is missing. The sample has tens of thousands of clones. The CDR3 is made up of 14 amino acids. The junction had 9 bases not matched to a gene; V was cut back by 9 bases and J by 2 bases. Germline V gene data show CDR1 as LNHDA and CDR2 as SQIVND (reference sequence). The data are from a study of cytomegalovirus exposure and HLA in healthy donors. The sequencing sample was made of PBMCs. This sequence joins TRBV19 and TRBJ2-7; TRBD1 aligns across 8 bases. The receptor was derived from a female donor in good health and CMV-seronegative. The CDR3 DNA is TGTGCCAGCAAACAGGGGGGAAGCGCCTACGAGCAGTACTTC. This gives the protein CASKQGGSAYEQYF.